The 24 T cell receptor beta chains reported below all come from one sample, sequenced in a study of blood T cell repertoires in COVID-19. Repertoires were generated with immunoSEQ multiplex PCR, while TCRdb's copy carries only in-frame clones and drops some. The top ten hold 2.2% of the sample, which has about 280,000 clones, 87% seen once. Material: peripheral blood. The receptors here all came from a woman aged 45-65 years who had recovered from COVID-19.

The genes are TRBV10-1 and TRBJ1-1; 7 bases match TRBD1. The V segment lost 7 bases and the J segment 4 bases; nucleotides outside the gene matches: 9. The CDR3 consists of 14 residues. Germline V lookup: CDR1 WNHNN, CDR2 SYGVQD (reference sequence). This CDR3 is CASIGPRGSTEAFF. The CDR3 nucleotides read TGCGCCAGCATTGGACCCAGGGGGAGCACTGAAGCTTTCTTT.

The chain employs TRBV11-3 and TRBJ2-2, with TRBD1 matching 7 bases. Germline V CDR1 and CDR2: SGHNT, YENEEA. There are 15 residues in the CDR3. The junction had 9 bases not matched to a gene; V was cut back by 6 bases and J by 5 bases. CDR3 in DNA: TGTGCCAGCAGGGAAGATAGGGGGCATACCGGGGAGCTGTTTTTT. It translates to CASREDRGHTGELFF.

The chain carries TRBV10-3 and TRBJ2-2, with 8 bases matching TRBD2. The CDR3 extends over 15 amino acids. CDR1 is ENHRY and CDR2 is SYGVKD in the germline V gene. J was trimmed by 6 bases and V by 4 bases; bases with no gene match: 7. CDR3 in amino acids: CAISGAGVGSGELFF. The CDR3 DNA sequence: TGTGCCATCAGTGGAGCGGGAGTCGGGTCCGGGGAGCTGTTTTTT.

This clone showed up just a few times. This rearrangement joins TRBV24-1 to TRBJ2-4; D is unresolved. The CDR3 runs 13 residues. Per the germline V gene, CDR1 is KGHDR and CDR2 is SFDVKD. V lost 3 bases and J lost 6, with 8 bases in between. In DNA form, the CDR3 reads TGTGCCACCAGTGATGGAGTTGGAAACATTCAGTACTTC. It is translated as CATSDGVGNIQYF.

The chain joins TRBV13 to TRBJ1-4; no clear D. V was cut by 1 base and J by 7 bases, with 4 bases left in between. Per germline, CDR1 PRHDT and CDR2 FYEKMQ (reference sequence). This CDR3 contains 12 residues. This CDR3 reads CASSLVREKLFF. CDR3 nucleotide sequence: TGTGCCAGCAGCTTAGTTCGTGAAAAACTGTTTTTT.

This rearrangement joins TRBV6-2 or TRBV6-3 to TRBJ1-1; no clear D. Trimming removed 4 bases from V and 8 bases from J, with 14 bases in between. Germline CDR1 MNHEY, CDR2 SVGEGT. This CDR3 has 13 amino acids. CDR3 in amino acids: CASSFSTQAEAFF. CDR3 bases: TGTGCCAGCAGTTTCTCAACTCAGGCAGAAGCTTTCTTT.

This chain uses TRBV6-2 or TRBV6-3 with TRBJ2-7; D gene ambiguous. Germline CDR1 reads MNHEY; CDR2 reads SVGEGT. V was shortened by 4 bases and J by 6 bases, with 7 bases between the two germline ends. The CDR3 sequence is 11 residues long. CDR3 amino acids: CASSLTSEQYF. DNA for the CDR3: TGTGCCAGCAGTTTAACAAGCGAGCAGTACTTC.

This chain joins TRBV30 and TRBJ2-2; no firm D call. Trimming took off 5 bases at V and 0 bases at J, with 7 bases between the two ends. Germline V gene sequence: CDR1 GTSNPN, CDR2 SVGIG (reference sequence). The CDR3 totals 13 residues. CDR3 in amino acids: CAWDNANTGELFF. In DNA, the CDR3 is TGTGCCTGGGACAACGCGAACACCGGGGAGCTGTTTTTT.

The chain is built from TRBV23-1 and TRBJ2-2; a possible D gene is TRBD2 (6 bases). TRBV23-1 is noted as an ORF with a role that remains uncertain. Trimming took 2 bases from V and 4 from J, leaving 8 bases between them. The CDR3 runs 14 residues. CDR3 loop: CASSQTGSTGELFF. The CDR3 DNA follows: TGCGCCAGCAGTCAAACCGGGAGCACCGGGGAGCTGTTTTTT.

The chain recombines TRBV10-3 with TRBJ2-5, with TRBD2 matching 9 bases. The CDR3 extends over 17 amino acids. Losses at the gene ends were 4 bases for V and 3 bases for J; bases not matched to a gene: 12. Germline CDR1 ENHRY, CDR2 SYGVKD. The CDR3 loop is CAISAGLAASSEETQYF. In nucleotides, the CDR3 is TGTGCCATCAGTGCGGGACTAGCCGCGAGTTCGGAAGAGACCCAGTACTTC.

The CDR3 region is CASSADTDEKLFF. CDR3 sequence (DNA): TGTGCCAGCAGCGCAGACACTGATGAAAAACTGTTTTTT. V gene TRBV9 combines with J gene TRBJ1-4, with D uncertain. V was trimmed by 3 bases and J by 6 bases, leaving 9 bases between them. CDR3 length: 13 residues. The germline gives CDR1 SGDLS, CDR2 YYNGEE.

The gene calls are TRBV5-5 and TRBJ2-7; D may be TRBD1 (5 bases). Germline CDR1 is SGHKS and CDR2 is YYEKEE (reference sequence). CDR3 length: 15 residues. The V end lost 4 bases, the J end lost 1 base, and 15 bases lay between the germline ends. The CDR3 region is CASSPMPRDSYEQYF. In DNA, the CDR3 is TGTGCCAGCAGCCCGATGCCCAGGGATTCCTACGAGCAGTACTTC.

The rearrangement joins TRBV28 to TRBJ1-5; tentative D call: TRBD1 (5 bases). The CDR3 has 15 residues. V was trimmed by 2 bases and J by 2 bases, leaving 10 bases between them. Germline V gene lookup returns CDR1 MDHEN and CDR2 SYDVKM. CDR3: CASSLQGIRNQPQHF. In nucleotides, the CDR3 is TGTGCCAGCAGTTTACAGGGAATTCGCAATCAGCCCCAGCATTTT.

The chain links TRBV2 to TRBJ2-2; 15 bases map to TRBD2. CDR1 and CDR2 (germline): SNHLY, FYNNEI. This CDR3 has 20 residues. Trimming at V came to 6 bases and at J to 2 bases, leaving 13 bases not matched to a gene. The DNA of the CDR3 is TGTGCCAGCAGAAAACCTCCGGGACTAGCGGGGGGACGTAACACCGGGGAGCTGTTTTTT. Translating it yields CASRKPPGLAGGRNTGELFF.

This chain uses TRBV7-2 with TRBJ2-3, with D maybe TRBD1 (6 bases). The V and J ends lost 4 bases and 0 bases respectively, with 8 bases between them. The CDR3 extends over 14 amino acids. Germline V gene sequence: CDR1 SGHTA, CDR2 FQGNSA. CDR3 sequence reads: CASSSGASTDTQYF. Written as DNA, the CDR3 is TGTGCCAGCAGCTCAGGGGCTAGCACAGATACGCAGTATTTT.

V gene TRBV29-1 combines with J gene TRBJ1-4, with TRBD1 matching 9 bases. Germline loops: CDR1 SQVTM, CDR2 ANQGSEA. The CDR3 has 14 residues. J lost 3 bases, V lost 7 bases, and 6 bases had no gene match. The CDR3 loop is CSAGDRDSNEKLFF. The CDR3 nucleotides are TGCAGCGCTGGGGACAGGGACTCTAATGAAAAACTGTTTTTT. The whole variable domain, remainder taken from reference TRBV29-1 and TRBJ1-4, is SAVISQKPSRDICQRGTSLTIQCQVDSQVTMMFWYRQQPGQSLTLIATANQGSEATYESGFVIDKFPISRPNLTFSTLTVSNMSPEDSSIYLCSAGDRDSNEKLFFGSGTQLSVL.

The rearrangement joins TRBV7-2 to TRBJ2-7; TRBD2 matches at 7 bases. The V segment lost 0 bases and the J segment 7 bases; nucleotides outside the gene matches: 3. The CDR3 is 13 residues long. CDR1 is SGHTA and CDR2 is FQGNSA in the germline V gene. This CDR3 is CASSLAGAGEQYF. CDR3 DNA sequence: TGTGCCAGCAGCTTAGCGGGAGCGGGGGAGCAGTACTTC.

CDR3: CASSFGETEAFF. The CDR3 DNA sequence: TGTGCCAGCAGTTTTGGGGAGACTGAAGCTTTCTTT. This rearrangement joins TRBV28 to TRBJ1-1; D unclear. The V gene's germline CDR1 is MDHEN and CDR2 SYDVKM. The length of the CDR3 is 12 residues. V was shortened by 3 bases and J by 5 bases, with 7 bases between the two germline ends.

This sequence joins TRBV5-4 and TRBJ2-2; TRBD2 agrees at 14 bases. CDR1 and CDR2 from the germline V gene are SGHNT and YYREEE (reference sequence). The trim removed 4 bases at V and 10 bases at J, leaving 9 bases unmatched. CDR3 length: 16 residues. CDR3 sequence (DNA): TGTGCCAGCAGCCAAGGAGGGACTAGCGGGAGTGAGGAGCTGTTTTTT. Encoded protein: CASSQGGTSGSEELFF.

The rearrangement links TRBV28 to TRBJ1-5; TRBD1 is a possible D gene (5 bases). CDR1 and CDR2 from the germline V gene are MDHEN and SYDVKM. V lost 3 bases and J 9 bases, leaving 18 bases between the germline ends. The CDR3 length is 15 residues. The CDR3 is CASSLGGIKNGPQHF. The CDR3 nucleotides read TGTGCCAGCAGTTTGGGGGGAATAAAAAACGGGCCCCAGCATTTT.

The rearrangement links TRBV5-6 to TRBJ1-4; the match to TRBD1 covers 9 bases. V trimming: 0 bases; J trimming: 4 bases; junction bases outside the gene matches: 7. Germline CDR1 is SGHDT and CDR2 is YYEEEE. This CDR3 spans 17 amino acids. The CDR3 reads CASSLVYGGQGNEKLFF. For the CDR3, the DNA is TGTGCCAGCAGCTTGGTTTACGGGGGACAGGGTAATGAAAAACTGTTTTTT.

The V call is TRBV6-6, the J call TRBJ2-2; 8 bases align to TRBD2. CDR3 length: 15 amino acids. V lost 6 bases to trimming and J lost 4 bases; unmatched junction nucleotides: 7. Germline V gives CDR1 MNHNY, CDR2 SVGAGI (reference sequence). CDR3 DNA sequence: TGTGCCAGCAGACTTGCGGGAGGAGGCACCGGGGAGCTGTTTTTT. Translation gives CASRLAGGGTGELFF.

The chain recombines TRBV6-6 with TRBJ2-3; D perhaps matches TRBD2 (6 bases). V was pared by 0 bases and J by 0 bases, with 7 bases between. The CDR3 consists of 15 residues. Germline V gene lookup returns CDR1 MNHNY and CDR2 SVGAGI (reference sequence). Written as DNA, the CDR3 is TGTGCCAGCAGTTACTCCGCGGGGAGCACAGATACGCAGTATTTT. Translating it yields CASSYSAGSTDTQYF.

This chain joins TRBV4-3 and TRBJ2-5; maybe TRBD2 (6 bases). Trimming took 0 bases from V and 5 from J, leaving 13 bases between them. Germline loops: CDR1 LGHNA, CDR2 YSLEER. The CDR3 has 15 residues. Here the CDR3 DNA reads TGCGCCAGCAGCCAAGACTCGCGGGGTTGGGAGACCCAGTACTTC. Its translation is CASSQDSRGWETQYF.